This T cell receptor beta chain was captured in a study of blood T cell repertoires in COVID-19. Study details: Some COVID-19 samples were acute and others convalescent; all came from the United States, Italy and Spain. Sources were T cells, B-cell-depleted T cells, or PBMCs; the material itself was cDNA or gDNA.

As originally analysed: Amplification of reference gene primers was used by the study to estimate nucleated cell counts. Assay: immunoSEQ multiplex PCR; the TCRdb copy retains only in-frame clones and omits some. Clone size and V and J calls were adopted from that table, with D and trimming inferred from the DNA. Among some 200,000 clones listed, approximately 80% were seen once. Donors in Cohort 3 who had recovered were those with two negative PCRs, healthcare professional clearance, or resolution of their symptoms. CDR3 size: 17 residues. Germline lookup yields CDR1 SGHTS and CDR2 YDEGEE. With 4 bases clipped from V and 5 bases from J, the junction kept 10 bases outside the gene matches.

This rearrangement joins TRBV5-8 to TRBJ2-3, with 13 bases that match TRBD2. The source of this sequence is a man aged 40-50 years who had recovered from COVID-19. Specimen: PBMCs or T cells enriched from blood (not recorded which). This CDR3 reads CASSTPGTSGILDTQYF. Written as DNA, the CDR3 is TGTGCCAGCAGCACGCCTGGGACTAGCGGGATCTTAGATACGCAGTATTTT.